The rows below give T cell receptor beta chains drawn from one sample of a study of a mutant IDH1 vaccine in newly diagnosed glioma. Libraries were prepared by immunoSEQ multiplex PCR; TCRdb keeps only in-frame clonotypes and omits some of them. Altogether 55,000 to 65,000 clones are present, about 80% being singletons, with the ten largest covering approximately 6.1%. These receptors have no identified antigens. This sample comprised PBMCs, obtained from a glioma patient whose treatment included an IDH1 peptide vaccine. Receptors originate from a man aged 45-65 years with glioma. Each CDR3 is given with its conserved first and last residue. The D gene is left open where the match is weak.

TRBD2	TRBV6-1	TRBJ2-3	CASSEGLAGLTDTQYF
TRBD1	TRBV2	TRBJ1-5	CASSVGTDYSNQPQHF
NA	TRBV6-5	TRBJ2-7	CASGDLTVLGEQYF
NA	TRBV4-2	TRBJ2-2	CASSQDVTGELFF
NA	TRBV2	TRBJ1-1	CASSQGENTEAFF
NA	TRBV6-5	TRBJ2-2	CASSYSLSGELFF
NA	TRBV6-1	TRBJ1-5	CASTARQSNQPQHF
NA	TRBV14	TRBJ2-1	CASSQLRDTERTGQFF
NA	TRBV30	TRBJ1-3	CAWSRGLSGNTIYF
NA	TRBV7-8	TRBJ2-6	CASREDPGGAGANVLTF
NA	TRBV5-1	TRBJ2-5	CASSSNSGDPAAQYF
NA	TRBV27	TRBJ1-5	CASSSVGRDQPQHF
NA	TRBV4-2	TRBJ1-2	CASSQAGGDGYTF
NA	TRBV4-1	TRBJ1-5	CASSQATGKSNQPQHF
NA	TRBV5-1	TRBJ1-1	CASSSAGRGNTEAFF
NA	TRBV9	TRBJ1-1	CASSVGGRQHNTEAFF